This T cell receptor beta chain stems from a study of Ad26.COV2.S vaccination and SARS-CoV-2 variants. For the study at large: The authors gave Ad26.COV2.S intramuscularly, either once or twice 56 days apart. Study-wide findings and caveats: Vaccine and placebo groups showed comparable non-spike TCR breadth. It was reported that spike-specific CD8+ and CD4+ T cell responses were substantially broad after vaccination.

Concerning this clone itself: Its antigen is undetermined.

TCRdb's table, derived via immunoSEQ multiplex PCR, lists solely in-frame clones and lacks some. The sample includes under 400,000 clones, around 87% of them seen just once. V lost 3 bases to trimming and J lost 3 bases, with 15 bases between them. CDR1 is SGHRS, CDR2 YFSETQ, per germline. This CDR3 is built from 16 residues. Treatment of the sample: roughly 19 received Ad26.COV2.S at low or high dose, single or two shots; 5 received placebo; per-sample allocation not given. Samples were taken on day 63 after the first vaccine or placebo injection. The sample consisted of peripheral blood, taken in a trial of Ad26.COV2.S vaccine versus placebo. The source is a person between 18 and 65 years old who received the Ad26.COV2.S COVID-19 vaccine or a placebo. The genes are TRBV5-1 and TRBJ2-2, with TRBD2 as a possible D gene (5 bases). CDR3 amino acids: CASSSHPRVDTGELFF. The CDR3 DNA is TGCGCCAGCAGCTCCCACCCGAGGGTTGACACCGGGGAGCTGTTTTTT.